The 17 T cell receptor beta chains below all came from one sample that was sequenced in a study of T cells in Graves' hyperthyroidism and ophthalmopathy. RNA transcripts were the template for amplifying TCR beta CDR3 regions. In the first-round RT-PCR of the TCR CDR3, the HTBI primer set was used. One entry per CDR3 protein results from TCRdb running MiXCR on the multiplex PCR reads. The table lists about 530,000 distinct CDR3 sequences, under 20% of them singletons. What was sequenced was blood. These TCRs come from a woman aged 18-35 years with Graves' ophthalmopathy.

The chain links TRBV3-1 to TRBJ1-2; the match to TRBD1 covers 9 bases. V gave up 7 bases and J gave up 2 bases; unmatched junction bases: 5. The germline gives CDR1 LGHDT, CDR2 YNNKEL (reference sequence). The CDR3 totals 14 residues. CDR3 region: CASKGQGRNYGYTF. The DNA for the CDR3 is TGTGCCAGCAAAGGACAGGGGCGGAACTATGGCTACACCTTC.

This clonotype was seen a handful of times. The J gene is TRBJ2-1, the V gene TRBV5-5; a possible D gene is TRBD2 (6 bases). CDR1 is SGHKS and CDR2 is YYEKEE in the germline V gene (reference sequence). This CDR3 is 19 amino acids long. V shed 7 bases and J shed 4 bases, with 30 bases lying between them. CDR3 loop: CASPTRGKRGGGTYNEQFF. The CDR3 nucleotides read TGTGCCAGCCCAACTAGGGGAAAACGGGGTGGAGGGACTTACAATGAGCAGTTCTTC.

This clonotype was observed at least ten times. V is TRBV7-3 and J is TRBJ2-7; D perhaps matches TRBD1 (6 bases). Trimming stripped 4 bases from V and 6 bases from J, with 13 bases between. Germline V gene sequence: CDR1 SGHTA, CDR2 FQGTGA. This CDR3 has 13 amino acids. CDR3 coding DNA: TGTGCCAGCAGCTCTAATACAGGGTCCGAGCAGTACTTC. It codes for CASSSNTGSEQYF. The complete variable domain, with remaining parts taken from reference TRBV7-3 and TRBJ2-7, reads GAGVSQTPSNKVTEKGKYVELRCDPISGHTALYWYRQSLGQGPEFLIYFQGTGAADDSGLPNDRFFAVRPEGSVSTLKIQRTERGDSAVYLCASSSNTGSEQYFGPGTRLTVT.

As concerns this clonotype: A single base separates this from a much larger clone, so it may be a read error. The chain employs TRBV7-9 and TRBJ1-2, with D possibly TRBD1 on 6 matching bases. The germline V and J ends were trimmed by 3 bases and 4 bases, with 15 bases remaining between them. Germline lookup yields CDR1 SEHNR and CDR2 FQNEAQ (reference sequence). The CDR3 is 15 residues long. This chain's CDR3 is CASSFGGGRGYGYTF. CDR3 in DNA: TGTGCCAGCAGCTTTGGAGGGGGAAGGGGCTATGGCTACACCTTC.

This clonotype was observed many times. The V call is TRBV6-1, the J call TRBJ1-1; D ambiguous. Germline values: CDR1 MNHNS, CDR2 SASEGT. This CDR3 is 14 amino acids long. Trimming cost V 8 bases and J 0 bases, with 13 bases left between them. CDR3 loop: CASPLRGMNTEAFF. In DNA form, the CDR3 reads TGTGCCAGCCCTCTTCGAGGGATGAACACTGAAGCTTTCTTT.

This chain uses TRBV6-1 with TRBJ1-2; TRBD1 matches 9 bases. The V gene's germline CDR1 is MNHNS and CDR2 SASEGT. The CDR3 is 14 amino acids. Trimming took 6 bases from V and 5 from J; bases not matched to a gene: 7. The CDR3 is CASRDGQGKYGYTF. DNA of the CDR3: TGTGCCAGCAGAGATGGACAGGGGAAATATGGCTACACCTTC.

The sample holds many counts of this clonotype. The chain employs TRBV15 and TRBJ2-7; either TRBD1 or TRBD2 may fit D (5 bases each). With 0 bases removed from V and 7 bases from J, the gap between germline ends came to 16 bases. The CDR3 totals 15 residues. Germline V gene sequence: CDR1 LNHNV, CDR2 YYDKDF (reference sequence). The CDR3: CATSRDRGAKAEQYF. The DNA for the CDR3 is TGTGCCACCAGCAGAGATCGAGGGGCGAAGGCGGAGCAGTACTTC.

This clonotype has more than one count but fewer than ten. The chain joins TRBV5-8 to TRBJ1-3; 7 bases map to TRBD1. The CDR3 covers 14 residues. CDR1 is SGHTS, CDR2 YDEGEE, per germline. V dropped 6 bases and J dropped 1; count of bases not matched to a gene: 4. The CDR3 loop is CASTQGGSGNTIYF. The CDR3 coding sequence is TGTGCCAGCACTCAGGGGGGATCTGGAAACACCATATATTTT.

Only a few counts were recorded for this clonotype. A much larger clone lies a single base off, so this may be a read error. The genes are TRBV28 and TRBJ1-1; no clear D gene. The CDR3 sequence is 15 residues long. Trimming took 6 bases from V and 1 from J, leaving 15 bases between them. Germline V gene sequence: CDR1 MDHEN, CDR2 SYDVKM. DNA for the CDR3: TGTGCCAGCAGCCCATCCCCCGCCAGGAACACTGAAGCTTTCTTT. Residues: CASSPSPARNTEAFF.

This clonotype was counted ten times or more. This chain connects TRBV5-1 to TRBJ2-1; 9 nucleotides align to TRBD2. The germline V gene encodes CDR1 SGHRS and CDR2 YFSETQ. The length of the CDR3 is 15 residues. Losses at the gene ends were 1 base for V and 7 bases for J; bases not matched to a gene: 6. As DNA, the CDR3 is TGCGCCAGCAGCTTGTTCGCGGGAGGGGATAATGAGCAGTTCTTC. It is translated as CASSLFAGGDNEQFF.

This clonotype appeared many times. V and J are TRBV10-3 and TRBJ2-5; no definite D call. This CDR3 region has 12 residues. Germline CDR1 is ENHRY and CDR2 is SYGVKD. The V end was cut by 10 bases, the J end by 2 bases, with 11 bases between. The CDR3 protein is CATADNQETQYF. The CDR3 DNA reads as TGTGCCACCGCCGACAATCAAGAGACCCAGTACTTC.

This clonotype was detected only a few times. The rearrangement uses TRBV20-1 and TRBJ1-3; no firm D call. This CDR3 has 14 residues. CDR1 and CDR2 (germline): DFQATT, SNEGSKA (reference sequence). V lost 2 bases to trimming and J lost 0 bases, with 8 bases between them. CDR3 nucleotides: TGCAGTGCTAGACAGGACCGCTCTGGAAACACCATATATTTT. Its protein is CSARQDRSGNTIYF.

The rearrangement joins TRBV4-1 to TRBJ1-2; no firm D call. The CDR3 loop spans 16 amino acids. V lost 2 bases and J 2 bases, leaving 15 bases between the germline ends. Per the germline V gene, CDR1 is MGHRA and CDR2 is YSYEKL. The CDR3 is CASSQRALSPNYGYTF. The CDR3 nucleotides are TGCGCCAGCAGCCAACGGGCATTATCCCCCAACTATGGCTACACCTTC.

In its sample, this clonotype was seen many times. This chain uses TRBV2 with TRBJ1-4; 9 bases map to TRBD1. Per germline, CDR1 SNHLY and CDR2 FYNNEI. The CDR3 extends over 16 amino acids. V shed 5 bases and J 4 bases; nucleotides not matched to a gene: 8. The CDR3 spells CASSTTGTGINEKLFF. CDR3 bases: TGTGCCAGCAGTACAACCGGGACAGGGATTAATGAAAAACTGTTTTTT.

The chain recombines TRBV15 with TRBJ1-3, with D possibly TRBD1 on 5 matching bases. Germline V lookup: CDR1 LNHNV, CDR2 YYDKDF (reference sequence). V lost 0 bases to trimming and J lost 2 bases, with 8 bases between them. This CDR3 contains 15 residues. CDR3 loop: CATSRDQGAGNTIYF. The CDR3 DNA follows: TGTGCCACCAGCAGAGATCAGGGAGCTGGAAACACCATATATTTT.

This clonotype was seen ten or more times. The rearrangement joins TRBV20-1 to TRBJ1-1; weak D call: TRBD1 (5 bases). Germline V gene lookup returns CDR1 DFQATT and CDR2 SNEGSKA (reference sequence). The CDR3 has 13 amino acids. Trimming pared 1 base from V and 7 bases from J, leaving 13 bases between. The CDR3, as DNA: TGCAGTGCTAGAGGAACGAGGGGTTTTGAAGCTTTCTTT. Translated: CSARGTRGFEAFF.

This clonotype came up a few times. The rearrangement joins TRBV7-2 to TRBJ2-7; D possibly corresponds to TRBD2 (5 bases). The CDR3 contains 13 residues. The germline V gene encodes CDR1 SGHTA and CDR2 FQGNSA. Trimming removed 2 bases from V and 7 bases from J, with 12 bases in between. Here the CDR3 reads CASSLRGPREQYF. DNA for the CDR3: TGTGCCAGCAGCTTAAGAGGGCCGAGGGAGCAGTACTTC.